Presented here are 3 T cell receptor beta chains from one specimen sequenced in a study of blood T cell repertoires in COVID-19. Profiling relied on immunoSEQ multiplex PCR, and the TCRdb table lists in-frame clones only, not all of them. The table lists 400,000 to 550,000 clones, approximately 90% of them singletons. Sequenced material: PBMCs or T cells enriched from blood (not recorded which). The receptors stem from a young woman with acute COVID-19.

V is TRBV19 and J is TRBJ2-7, with 9 bases aligning to TRBD1. This CDR3 is 15 amino acids long. V shed 6 bases and J 2 bases; nucleotides not matched to a gene: 8. Germline values: CDR1 LNHDA, CDR2 SQIVND (reference sequence). The CDR3 here is CASRGPGTGTYEQYF. The CDR3 DNA follows: TGTGCCAGTAGGGGTCCCGGGACAGGGACCTACGAGCAGTACTTC.

The rearrangement uses TRBV3-1 (or the pseudogene TRBV3-2) and TRBJ1-1; no definite D call. CDR3 length equals 12 residues. Trimming pared 0 bases from V and 7 bases from J, leaving 6 bases between. Germline V CDR1 and CDR2: LGHDT, YNNKEL (reference sequence). The CDR3: CASSQDYGEAFF. The DNA for the CDR3 is TGTGCCAGCAGCCAAGATTACGGTGAAGCTTTCTTT.

For the CDR3, the DNA is TGTGCCAGCAGCTTAAGGACTAGCACAGATACGCAGTATTTT. It codes for CASSLRTSTDTQYF. The chain is built from TRBV7-3 and TRBJ2-3; a possible D gene is TRBD2 (5 bases). Trimming stripped 1 base from V and 0 bases from J, with 5 bases between. Germline CDR1 and CDR2: SGHTA and FQGTGA. CDR3 length: 14 amino acids.